These T cell receptor beta chains were read from a single sample in a study of CD8+CD57+ T cells in acquired aplastic anemia. Using its own MiXCR run on the reads, TCRdb lists one record per CDR3 protein. The sample consists of hundreds of thousands of distinct CDR3 sequences, around 72% of them appearing once. The sequenced sample was sorted CD4+, CD8+, or CD8+CD57+ T cells (not recorded which) from PBMCs. These receptors originate from a human donor in good health, serving as a control. CDR3s include the opening cysteine and the closing phenylalanine or tryptophan. D genes are given only for firm matches. Expanded clones get a size class; other rows say once, few or many, or leave the size out.

D	J	V	size	DNA	CDR3
NA	TRBJ1-4	TRBV9	NA	TGTGCCAGCAGCGCCCCAGAGAATAATGAAAAGCTGTTTTTT	CASSAPENNEKLFF
NA	TRBJ1-1	TRBV12-3/TRBV12-4	NA	TGTGCCAGCAGTTTTCGGTACACTGAAGCTTTCTTT	CASSFRYTEAFF
TRBD1	TRBJ1-1	TRBV9	many	TGTGCCAGCAGCGCCGGGACAGGGGGAGTGAACACTGAAGCTTTCTTT	CASSAGTGGVNTEAFF
NA	TRBJ2-3	TRBV9	many	TGTGCCAGCAGCGTAGATTGGTTGGTAGATACGCAGTATTTT	CASSVDWLVDTQYF
NA	TRBJ1-3	TRBV12-3/TRBV12-4	NA	TGTGCCAGCAGTTTTATGTTCTCTGGAAACACCATATATTTT	CASSFMFSGNTIYF
TRBD1	TRBJ1-5	TRBV2	many	TGTGCCAGCAGTCGGGACAGGGGCCAGCCCCAGCATTTT	CASSRDRGQPQHF
TRBD1	TRBJ2-7	TRBV7-2	NA	TGTGCCAGCAGCGTGGGACAGAGTACCGCCGAAGCGTACTTC	CASSVGQSTAEAYF
NA	TRBJ2-7	TRBV20-1	NA	TGCAGTGCTAGTCCCGGGACACACTCCTACGAGCAGTACTTC	CSASPGTHSYEQYF
NA	TRBJ1-6	TRBV2	once	TGTGCCAGCAGTCCTCGGGAATATAATTCACCCCTCCACTTT	CASSPREYNSPLHF
NA	TRBJ2-1	TRBV2	NA	TGTGCCAGCAGCCTACACGGACATGACTACAAGGAGCAGTTCTTC	CASSLHGHDYKEQFF
TRBD2	TRBJ2-3	TRBV7-9	NA	TGTGCCAGCAGCCCAGGACTAGCGGGGGAAGGGGATACGCAGTATTTT	CASSPGLAGEGDTQYF
TRBD2	TRBJ2-1	TRBV10-3	NA	TGTGCCATTGGGGGCAGCGGGGGGACCTACAATGAGCAGTTCTTC	CAIGGSGGTYNEQFF
NA	TRBJ2-2	TRBV2	once	TGTGCCAGCAGCCTGCAAGGGAACGATGGGGAGTTGTTTTTT	CASSLQGNDGELFF
NA	TRBJ1-2	TRBV10-3	few	TGTGCCATCAGTGAGTCCGGCAGCGTTGGCTACACCTTC	CAISESGSVGYTF
NA	TRBJ1-6	TRBV7-2	NA	TGTGCCAGCAGCCGCAGGGCAGGAAATGGAAACCCCATACACTTT	CASSRRAGNGNPIHF
NA	TRBJ2-3	TRBV7-3	NA	TGTGCCAGCAGCTTAGTGGGCTTCCCCCCCCCAGATACGCAGTATTTT	CASSLVGFPPPDTQYF
NA	TRBJ2-2	TRBV7-2	few	TGTGCCAGCAGCTTAGCGTTTTTT	CASSLAFF
NA	TRBJ2-2	TRBV7-2	NA	TGTGCCAGCAGCTTAAGTCGGCCGAACACCGGGGAGCTGTTTTTT	CASSLSRPNTGELFF
NA	TRBJ1-4	TRBV10-3	NA	TGTGCCATCCCTATGCAGGGAGTTACCGAAAAACTGTTTTTC	CAIPMQGVTEKLFF
TRBD1	TRBJ1-6	TRBV12-3/TRBV12-4	NA	TGTGCCAGCAGTCCGGGGACAGGGTCACCCCTCCACTTT	CASSPGTGSPLHF
NA	TRBJ2-7	TRBV14	NA	TGTGCCAGCAGCGCCGATCCGGGACATCACTACGAGCAGTACTTC	CASSADPGHHYEQYF
NA	TRBJ2-5	TRBV14	few	TGTGCCAGCAGCCACATACAGGGAAAAGAGACCCAGTACTTC	CASSHIQGKETQYF
TRBD1	TRBJ2-7	TRBV2	NA	TGTGCCAGCACTGAAAGGGGACAGGGGTTGGGCGAGCAGTACTTC	CASTERGQGLGEQYF
NA	TRBJ2-3	TRBV7-4	NA	TGCGCCAGCAGCTTGGTGTTGGCCAGCGATACGCAGTATTTT	CASSLVLASDTQYF
NA	TRBJ1-5	TRBV11-1	NA	TGTGCCAGCAGCTTAGACGGGGATGAGCCCCAGCATTTT	CASSLDGDEPQHF
TRBD1	TRBJ2-1	TRBV10-1	NA	TGCGCCAGCAGCCCCGGGAAGGGGGCGTACAATGAGCAGTTCTTC	CASSPGKGAYNEQFF
NA	TRBJ1-5	TRBV7-2	NA	TGTGCCAGCAGCTCAGACAATGTGACGAATGGGCCCCAGCATTTT	CASSSDNVTNGPQHF
NA	TRBJ2-5	TRBV20-1	NA	TGCAGTGCTCCCGGGCCAGGACCCCAAGAGACCCAGTACTTC	CSAPGPGPQETQYF
TRBD1	TRBJ1-2	TRBV7-2	many	TGTGCCAGCACCTTTACAGGGGGCGACGGGTATGGCTACACCTTC	CASTFTGGDGYGYTF
NA	TRBJ2-7	TRBV7-8	few	TGTGCCAGCAGCTTAGGCGGTGACAGGGAGCAGTACTTC	CASSLGGDREQYF
TRBD2	TRBJ2-7	TRBV9	NA	TGTGCCAGCAGCTCTCTGACTATCGGGGGGGAGCTGTTC	CASSSLTIGGELF
NA	TRBJ2-7	TRBV6-2/TRBV6-3	many	TGTGCCAGCAGTCGACAGAATTACGAGCAGTACTTC	CASSRQNYEQYF
NA	TRBJ1-5	TRBV7-2	NA	TGTGCCAGCAGCTTCTCTGGACGGTACACCGAAGCCTTCCATTTT	CASSFSGRYTEAFHF
NA	TRBJ2-1	TRBV9	NA	TGTGCCAGCAGCATCCGACGACCTGGAGGCTCCTACAATGAGCAGTTCTTC	CASSIRRPGGSYNEQFF
NA	TRBJ1-1	TRBV9	many	TGTGCCAGCAGTTTGACGAGCATGAACACTGAAGCTTTCTTT	CASSLTSMNTEAFF
TRBD1	TRBJ1-4	TRBV5-1	NA	TGCGCCAGCAGCCTCCAGGGGGGTGAAAAACTGTTTTTT	CASSLQGGEKLFF
NA	TRBJ2-7	TRBV6-2/TRBV6-3	many	TGTGCCAGCAGCCAGAGGGGTCCCTACGAGCAGTACTTC	CASSQRGPYEQYF
NA	TRBJ1-2	TRBV20-1	once	TGCAGTGCTAGTCTGGAGGGGAAGGACAGCTACACCTTC	CSASLEGKDSYTF
NA	TRBJ2-7	TRBV5-1	many	TGCGCCAGCAGCTTGAATTCCCCCCGTAACGGCGAGCAGTACTTC	CASSLNSPRNGEQYF
NA	TRBJ2-7	TRBV5-6	NA	TGTGCCAGCAGCTTGTGGGCAGCAAGAGCGGCGCAGTACTTC	CASSLWAARAAQYF
TRBD2	TRBJ2-3	TRBV5-4	NA	TGCGCCAGCAGCATACGAGCGGGGGGGAGCACAGATACGCAGTATTTT	CASSIRAGGSTDTQYF
NA	TRBJ2-5	TRBV19	NA	TGTGCCAGTAGTATGTCAGGTACAAACCAAGAGACCCAGTACTTC	CASSMSGTNQETQYF
NA	TRBJ2-7	TRBV6-6	NA	TGTGCCAGCATTGAAGGGGCGGAGGGGCAGTACTTC	CASIEGAEGQYF
NA	TRBJ1-2	TRBV5-1	NA	TGCGCCAGCAGCACGGACAATACGCAGTACTATGGCTACACCTTC	CASSTDNTQYYGYTF
NA	TRBJ1-1	TRBV20-1	NA	TGCAGTGCTAGTCGACCTGTGGACACTGAAGCTTTCTTT	CSASRPVDTEAFF